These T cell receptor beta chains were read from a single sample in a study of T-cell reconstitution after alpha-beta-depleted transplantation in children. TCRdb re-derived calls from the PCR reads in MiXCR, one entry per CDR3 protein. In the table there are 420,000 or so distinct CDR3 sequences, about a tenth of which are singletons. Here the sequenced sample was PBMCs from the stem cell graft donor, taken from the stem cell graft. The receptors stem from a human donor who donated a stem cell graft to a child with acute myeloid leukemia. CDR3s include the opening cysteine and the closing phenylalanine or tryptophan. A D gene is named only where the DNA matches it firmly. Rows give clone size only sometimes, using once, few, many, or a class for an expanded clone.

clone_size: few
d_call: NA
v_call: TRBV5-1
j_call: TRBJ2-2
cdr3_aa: CASSYIERNTGELFF
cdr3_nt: TGCGCCAGCAGCTACATCGAACGGAACACCGGGGAGCTGTTTTTT

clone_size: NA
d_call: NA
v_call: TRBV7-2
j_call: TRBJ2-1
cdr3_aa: CASSLDRYSYNEQFF
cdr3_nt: TGTGCCAGCAGCTTAGACCGATACTCCTACAATGAGCAGTTCTTC

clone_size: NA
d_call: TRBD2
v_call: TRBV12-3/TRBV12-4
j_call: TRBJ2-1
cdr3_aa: CASSLAQGLAGENEQFF
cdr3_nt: TGTGCCAGCAGTTTAGCCCAGGGACTAGCGGGGGAGAATGAGCAGTTCTTC

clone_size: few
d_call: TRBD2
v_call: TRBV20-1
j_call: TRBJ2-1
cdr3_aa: CSASPRFLAGVTYNEQFF
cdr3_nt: TGCAGTGCTAGCCCACGGTTCCTAGCGGGAGTCACCTACAATGAGCAGTTCTTC

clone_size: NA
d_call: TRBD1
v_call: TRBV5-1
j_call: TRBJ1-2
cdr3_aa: CASSLQGATYGYTF
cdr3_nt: TGCGCCAGCAGCTTGCAGGGGGCGACCTATGGCTACACCTTC

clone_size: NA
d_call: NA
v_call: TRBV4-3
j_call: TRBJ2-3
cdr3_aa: CASSQDSDDTQYF
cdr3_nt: TGCGCCAGCAGCCAAGATTCGGACGATACGCAGTATTTT

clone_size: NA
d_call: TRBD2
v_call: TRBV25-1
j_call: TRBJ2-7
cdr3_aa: CASSASGINYEQYF
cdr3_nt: TGTGCCAGCAGCGCTAGCGGGATAAACTACGAGCAGTACTTC

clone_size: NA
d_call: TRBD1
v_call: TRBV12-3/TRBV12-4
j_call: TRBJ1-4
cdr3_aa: CASSQGTGGTRVEKLFF
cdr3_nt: TGTGCCAGCAGCCAAGGGACAGGGGGTACTCGAGTCGAAAAACTGTTTTTT

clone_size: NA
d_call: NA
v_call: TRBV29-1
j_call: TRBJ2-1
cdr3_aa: CSARSAYNEQFF
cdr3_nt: TGCAGCGCTCGCTCAGCCTACAATGAGCAGTTCTTC

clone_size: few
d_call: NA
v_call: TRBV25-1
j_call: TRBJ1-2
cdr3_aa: CASSDVVGGLTGGYTF
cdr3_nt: TGTGCCAGCAGTGATGTCGTAGGGGGGTTAACTGGTGGCTACACCTTC

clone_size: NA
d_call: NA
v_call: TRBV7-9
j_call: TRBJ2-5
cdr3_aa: CASSLDGGLQETHYF
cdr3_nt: TGTGCCAGCAGCTTAGACGGGGGCCTCCAAGAGACCCACTACTTC

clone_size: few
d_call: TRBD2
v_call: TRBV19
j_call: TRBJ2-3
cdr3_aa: CASMSGTSHTDTQYF
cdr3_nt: TGTGCCAGTATGTCGGGGACTAGCCACACAGATACGCAGTATTTT

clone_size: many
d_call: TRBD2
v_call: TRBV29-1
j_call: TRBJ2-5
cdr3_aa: CSVEGGGETQYF
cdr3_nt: TGCAGCGTTGAAGGCGGGGGAGAGACCCAGTACTTC

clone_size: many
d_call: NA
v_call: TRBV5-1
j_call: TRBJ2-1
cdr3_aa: CASSLGLTADANHEQFF
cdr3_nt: TGCGCCAGCAGCTTGGGCCTTACGGCGGACGCTAATCATGAGCAGTTCTTC

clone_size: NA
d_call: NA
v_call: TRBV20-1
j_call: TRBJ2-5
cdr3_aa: CSAGSGSFQETQYF
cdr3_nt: TGCAGTGCAGGGAGTGGTAGTTTCCAAGAGACCCAGTACTTC

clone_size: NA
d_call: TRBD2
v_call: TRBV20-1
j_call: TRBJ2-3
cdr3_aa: CSASLQRGGSADTQYF
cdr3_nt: TGCAGTGCTAGCCTCCAGCGGGGGGGCAGCGCAGATACGCAGTATTTT

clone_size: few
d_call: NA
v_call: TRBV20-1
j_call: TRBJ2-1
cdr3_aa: CSASSEAEQFF
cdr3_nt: TGCAGTGCTAGTTCTGAAGCTGAGCAGTTCTTC

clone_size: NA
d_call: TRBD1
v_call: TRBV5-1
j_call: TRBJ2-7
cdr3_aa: CASSLGRSPPSGGFYEQYF
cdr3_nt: TGCGCCAGCAGCTTGGGGAGAAGTCCCCCCTCAGGGGGCTTCTACGAGCAGTACTTC

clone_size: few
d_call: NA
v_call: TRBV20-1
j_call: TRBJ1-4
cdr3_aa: CSALPMYTANEKLFF
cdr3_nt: TGCAGTGCTCTGCCGATGTACACGGCTAATGAAAAACTGTTTTTT

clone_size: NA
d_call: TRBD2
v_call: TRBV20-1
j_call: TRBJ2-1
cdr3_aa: CSGTRSLSRFEQFF
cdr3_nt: TGCAGCGGGACTAGGTCCCTCTCACGCTTCGAGCAGTTCTTC

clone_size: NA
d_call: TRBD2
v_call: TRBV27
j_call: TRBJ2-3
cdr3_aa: CASSMTLGLAGEPDTQYF
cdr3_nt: TGTGCCAGCAGTATGACCCTCGGACTAGCGGGAGAACCAGATACGCAGTATTTT

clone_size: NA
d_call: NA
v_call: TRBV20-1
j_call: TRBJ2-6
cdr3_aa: CSARGHSGANVLTF
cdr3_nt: TGCAGTGCTAGAGGACACTCTGGGGCCAACGTCCTGACTTTC

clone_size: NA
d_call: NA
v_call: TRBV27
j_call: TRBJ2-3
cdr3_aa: CASTMGPSSQLHTQYF
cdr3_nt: TGTGCCAGCACTATGGGGCCTAGCTCCCAATTACATACGCAGTATTTT

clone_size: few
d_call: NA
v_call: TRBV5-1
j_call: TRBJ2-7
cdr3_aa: CASSFGYRAGNEQYF
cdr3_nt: TGCGCCAGCAGCTTCGGTTACAGGGCTGGTAACGAGCAGTACTTC